This TCR beta chain is from a study of tumor-infiltrating lymphocytes in primary liver carcinoma. Researchers generated TCR beta cDNA from about 0.5 ug of total RNA, relying on a constant-region primer. Library construction for TCR beta comprised three nested multiplex PCR rounds performed with slightly modified ARM-PCR. TRBV1-TRBV30 forward primers and a C-beta reverse primer were used in the first two PCR rounds, which each ran for ten to eleven cycles. TCRdb independently ran MiXCR on the multiplex PCR reads; one entry per CDR3 protein. The data hold tens of thousands of distinct CDR3 sequences, with about 80% observed a single time. The tissue used was unsorted bulk material of about 19-33 mg. RNA and DNA were co-extracted from it with the AllPrep DNA/RNA mini kit. Each tumor specimen held more than 75% viable tumor cells. This CDR3 has 14 residues. Between the trimmed V and J ends, which lost 5 bases and 4 bases, there was a span of 15 bases. Germline V lookup: CDR1 MNHEY, CDR2 SVGEGT.

This rearrangement joins TRBV6-2 or TRBV6-3 to TRBJ2-7; D is unresolved. Material: liver tumor tissue from sampling region 5. Subset denoted: tumor region T5, tumor centre. The sequence was collected from a man in his forties with primary liver carcinoma and hepatitis B virus infection. The CDR3 loop reads CASSRYSTLYEQYF. The CDR3 region has the DNA TGTGCCAGCAGTCGCTATTCGACGTTGTACGAGCAGTACTTC.